The clone carrying this TCR beta chain was observed a single time. The antigen remains unidentified. The data derive from a study of post-analysis software for immune sequencing data. Background on the study: Relapsing-remitting, secondary progressive and progressive-relapsing courses of multiple sclerosis were included.

Study-level findings and limits: By F measure, strong co-clustering occurred among samples prepared in the same batch. The normalized Chao1 diversity of multiple sclerosis patients was significantly lower than that of controls. A handful of TRBV segments were significantly more frequent in patients than in controls. TRBV5-6, TRBV5-1 and TRBV20-1 were among these segments.

Libraries were made from TCR beta cDNA, and they carried unique molecular identifiers. Each sample of roughly 0.9 to 11 million input T cells yielded around 500,000 cDNA molecules, so each molecule approximated one T cell. Via MiXCR, TCRdb re-called the PCR reads, giving one row per CDR3 protein. The sample has a few hundred thousand distinct CDR3 sequences; roughly 35% are singletons. CDR1 is LGHNA, CDR2 YSLEER, per germline. Trimming took 0 bases from V and 3 from J, leaving 10 bases between them. The CDR3 totals 15 residues. The sequence derives from a girl between 5 and 17 years old with multiple sclerosis. The chain carries TRBV4-3 and TRBJ2-3; D gene uncertain. Sequenced material: blood. CDR3 loop: CASSQDDSITDTQYF. CDR3 in DNA: TGCGCCAGCAGCCAAGATGATTCCATAACAGATACGCAGTATTTT.